This T cell receptor beta chain originates from a study of cytomegalovirus exposure and HLA in healthy donors. Both 60 Vbeta primers and 13 Jbeta primers went into the PCR. In the original processing: Unique TCR beta chains numbered 80 million to 95 million in a later analysis, with around 10 million shared. Clones were read by immunoSEQ multiplex PCR, and TCRdb kept only the in-frame ones, dropping some. V, J and clone size are taken as reported in that table, and D and trimming were inferred from the DNA itself. The specimen's table records roughly 53,000 clones. This CDR3 is 16 amino acids long. Losses at the gene ends were 2 bases for V and 4 bases for J; bases not matched to a gene: 5. Germline V CDR1 and CDR2: LNHDA, SQIVND (reference sequence).

The sequenced material came from PBMCs. The receptor comes from a man aged 18 to 35 in good health and CMV-seropositive. V and J are TRBV19 and TRBJ2-1; 10 nucleotides match TRBD2. The CDR3 bases are TGTGCCAGTAGTATATTAGCGGGAGGAAGATACAATGAGCAGTTCTTC. Amino acids: CASSILAGGRYNEQFF.